This TCR beta chain comes out of a study of cytomegalovirus exposure and HLA in healthy donors. Overall study findings and caveats: Diagnosis of cytomegalovirus status made by the classifier reportedly showed high specificity and sensitivity. Among CMV-associated TCR beta chains, most appeared HLA-restricted in a later analysis. In a later analysis, around 18,000 TCR beta sequences were associated with HLA alleles at 0.05 false discovery rate.

Amplification used 60 Vbeta primers and 13 Jbeta primers. Sequencing was performed with immunoSEQ multiplex PCR; in TCRdb, only in-frame clones are kept and a portion is missing. The specimen's table records roughly 43,000 clones. The length of the CDR3 is 16 residues. Germline lookup yields CDR1 MGHRA and CDR2 YSYEKL. The J segment lost 3 bases and the V segment lost 3 bases, leaving 8 bases of the junction unmatched. In the case of this clone: Its specificity is not known.

The rearrangement uses TRBV4-1 and TRBJ2-7; 10 nucleotides agree with TRBD2. The sample was PBMCs. This clonotype originated in a woman aged 40 to 50 in good health and CMV-seronegative. CDR3 residues: CASSQVGLASDYEQYF. CDR3 nucleotides: TGCGCCAGCAGCCAGGTGGGACTAGCGTCAGACTACGAGCAGTACTTC.